The clone carrying this T cell receptor (beta chain) was seen only a few times. The V and J ends lost 7 bases and 3 bases, in that order; junction bases with no gene match: 4. CDR3 length: 15 amino acids. Looked up from germline, CDR1 is LNHDA and CDR2 is SQIVND (reference sequence). The sample is drawn from a study of cytomegalovirus exposure and HLA in healthy donors. In the PCR, 60 Vbeta and 13 Jbeta primers were used. Authors' data handling: In a later analysis, 8.5 million to 14 million of approximately 80 million unique beta chains occurred in at least two donors. The assay was immunoSEQ multiplex PCR, and TCRdb's table has in-frame clones only and misses some. The DNA was the basis for D and trimming; V, J and clone size are from that table. The table records over 90,000 clones, 64% of them present only once.

Source material: PBMCs. The TCR sequence derives from a man in his fifties or sixties in good health and CMV-seronegative. The V and J genes are TRBV19 and TRBJ2-2; 11 bases map to TRBD2. CDR3: CASTPLAGDTGELFF. CDR3 coding DNA: TGTGCCAGTACCCCACTAGCGGGGGACACCGGGGAGCTGTTTTTT.